This T cell receptor beta chain was found in a study of human T cells and chemical hapten exposure. Study summary: Patients had diphenylcyclopropenone applied to the scalp weekly throughout the approximately 24-week study. Whole-study findings and limits: Relative to controls, expanded TCRs formed significantly more large CDR3 similarity clusters.

Time point in this sample: pre-sensitization, week 0. Treatment described: therapeutic diphenylcyclopropenone sensitization with weekly scalp DPC. Unique molecular identifiers were attached to individual cDNA molecules during library preparation. TCRdb called the RACE reads again in MiXCR, with one record for every CDR3 protein. The sample yields around 180,000 distinct CDR3 sequences, just under 30% seen once. Comments on this clonotype: Its antigen is still unknown.

Germline CDR1 and CDR2: LGHDT and YNNKEL (reference sequence). Trimming removed 4 bases at V and 7 bases at J, with 5 bases between. The CDR3 extends over 11 amino acids. Sequencing was performed on whole blood, taken in connection with sensitization to the hapten diphenylcyclopropenone (DPC). This chain uses TRBV3-1 with TRBJ2-1, with D unresolved. The clonotype originates from a woman in her twenties or thirties with alopecia areata. Some clones in this sample may be carry-over from other donors' samples. CDR3 bases: TGTGCCAGCAGCCGTGGGAATGAGCAGTTCTTC. It codes for CASSRGNEQFF.